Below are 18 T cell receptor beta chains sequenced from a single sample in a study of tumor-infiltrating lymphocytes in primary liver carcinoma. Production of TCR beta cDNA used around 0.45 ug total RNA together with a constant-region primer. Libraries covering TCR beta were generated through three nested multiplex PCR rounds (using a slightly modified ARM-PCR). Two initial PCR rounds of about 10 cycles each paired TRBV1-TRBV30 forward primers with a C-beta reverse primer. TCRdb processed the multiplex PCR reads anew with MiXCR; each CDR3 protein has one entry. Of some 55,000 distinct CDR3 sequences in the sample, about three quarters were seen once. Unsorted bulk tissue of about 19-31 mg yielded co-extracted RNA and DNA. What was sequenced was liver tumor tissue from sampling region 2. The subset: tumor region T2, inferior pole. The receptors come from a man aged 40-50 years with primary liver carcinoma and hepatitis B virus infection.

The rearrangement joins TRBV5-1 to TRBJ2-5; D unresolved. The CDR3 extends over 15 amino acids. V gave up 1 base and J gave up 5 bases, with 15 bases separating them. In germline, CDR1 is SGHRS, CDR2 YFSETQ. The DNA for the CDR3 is TGCGCCAGCAGCTTGTCGCCGCAGGAGTTCGAGACCCAGTACTTC. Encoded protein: CASSLSPQEFETQYF.

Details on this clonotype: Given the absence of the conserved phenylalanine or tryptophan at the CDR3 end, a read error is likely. CDR3 nucleotides: TGTGCCACCAATGACTTAGTTGGGATCGGGGAGCAGTTCTCC. It translates to CATNDLVGIGEQFS. The V and J genes are TRBV24-1 and TRBJ2-1; D gene unclear. V gave up 8 bases and J gave up 10 bases, with 20 bases separating them. CDR1 KGHDR and CDR2 SFDVKD come from the germline V gene. CDR3 size: 14 residues.

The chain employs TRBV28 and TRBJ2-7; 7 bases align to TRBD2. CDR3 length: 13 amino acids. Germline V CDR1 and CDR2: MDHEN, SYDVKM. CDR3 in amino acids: CACSLGTAGEQYF. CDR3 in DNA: TGTGCATGCAGTTTGGGGACGGCGGGAGAACAGTACTTC. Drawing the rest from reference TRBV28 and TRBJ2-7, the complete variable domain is DVKVTQSSRYLVKRTGEKVFLECVQDMDHENMFWYRQDPGLGLRLIYFSYDVKMKEKGDIPEGYSVSREKKERFSLILESASTNQTSMYLCACSLGTAGEQYFGPGTRLTVT.

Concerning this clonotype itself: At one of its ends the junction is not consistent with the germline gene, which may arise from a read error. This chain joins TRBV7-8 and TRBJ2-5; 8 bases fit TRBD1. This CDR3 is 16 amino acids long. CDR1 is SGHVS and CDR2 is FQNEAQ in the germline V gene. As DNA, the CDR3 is TGTGCCAGCAGGCTAGCAGGACAGGGAGGTCGGGAGACCAAGTACTTC. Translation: CASRLAGQGGRETKYF.

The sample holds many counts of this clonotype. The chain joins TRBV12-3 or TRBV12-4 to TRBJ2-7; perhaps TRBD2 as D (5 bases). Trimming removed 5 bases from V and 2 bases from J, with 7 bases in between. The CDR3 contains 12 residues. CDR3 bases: TGTGCCAGCAGTACCGGGGCCTACGAGCAGTACTTC. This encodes CASSTGAYEQYF.

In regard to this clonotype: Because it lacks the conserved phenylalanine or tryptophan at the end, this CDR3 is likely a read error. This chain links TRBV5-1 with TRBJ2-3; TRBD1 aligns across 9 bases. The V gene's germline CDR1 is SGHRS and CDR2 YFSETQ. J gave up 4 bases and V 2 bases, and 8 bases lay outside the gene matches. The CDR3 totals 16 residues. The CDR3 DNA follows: TGCGCCAGCAGCTTTCTAGGGACAGGGATCCCAGATACGCAGTATTCT. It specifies CASSFLGTGIPDTQYS.

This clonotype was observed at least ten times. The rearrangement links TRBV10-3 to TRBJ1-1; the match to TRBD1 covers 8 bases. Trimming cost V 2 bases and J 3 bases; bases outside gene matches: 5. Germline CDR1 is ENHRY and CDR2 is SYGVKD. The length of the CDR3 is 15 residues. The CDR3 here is CAISEDRGKDTEAFF. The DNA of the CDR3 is TGTGCCATCAGTGAGGACAGGGGTAAGGACACTGAAGCTTTCTTT.

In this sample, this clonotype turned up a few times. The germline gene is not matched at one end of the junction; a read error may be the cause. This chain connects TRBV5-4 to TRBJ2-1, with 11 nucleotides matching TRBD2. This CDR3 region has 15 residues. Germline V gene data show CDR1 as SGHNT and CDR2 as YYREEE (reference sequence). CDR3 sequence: CASSDRLAGYNEQLF. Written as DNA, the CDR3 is TGTGCCAGCAGCGATCGACTAGCGGGGTACAACGAGCAATTATTC.

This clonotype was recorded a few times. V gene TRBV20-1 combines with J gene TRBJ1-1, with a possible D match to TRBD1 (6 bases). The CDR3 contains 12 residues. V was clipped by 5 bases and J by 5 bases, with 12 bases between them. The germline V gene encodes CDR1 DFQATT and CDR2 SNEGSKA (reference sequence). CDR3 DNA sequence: TGCAGTGCTTCTGACAGGATGACTGAAGCTTTCTTT. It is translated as CSASDRMTEAFF.

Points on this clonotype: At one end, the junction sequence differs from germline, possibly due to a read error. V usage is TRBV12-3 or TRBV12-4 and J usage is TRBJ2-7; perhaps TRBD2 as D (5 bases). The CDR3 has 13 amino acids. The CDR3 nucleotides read TGTGACAGCACCCGACGGGAATATTACAAGCAGTACTTC. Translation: CDSTRREYYKQYF.

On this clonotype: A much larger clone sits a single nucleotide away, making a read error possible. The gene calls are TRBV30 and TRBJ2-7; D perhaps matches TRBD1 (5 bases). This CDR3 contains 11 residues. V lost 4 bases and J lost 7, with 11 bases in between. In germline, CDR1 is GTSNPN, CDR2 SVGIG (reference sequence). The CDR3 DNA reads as TGTGCCTGGACCCAGGGAAGGGAGCAGTACTTC. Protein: CAWTQGREQYF. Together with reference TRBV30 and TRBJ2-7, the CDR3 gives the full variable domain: SQTIHQWPATLVQPVGSPLSLECTVEGTSNPNLYWYRQAAGRGLQLLFYSVGIGQISSEVPQNLSASRPQDRQFILSSKKLLLSDSGFYLCAWTQGREQYFGPGTRLTVT.

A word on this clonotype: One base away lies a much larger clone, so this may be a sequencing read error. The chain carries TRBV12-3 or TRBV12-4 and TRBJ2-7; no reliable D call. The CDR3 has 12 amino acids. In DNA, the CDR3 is TGTGTCAGTTCTGAGAACTCCTACGAGCAGTACTTC. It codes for CVSSENSYEQYF.

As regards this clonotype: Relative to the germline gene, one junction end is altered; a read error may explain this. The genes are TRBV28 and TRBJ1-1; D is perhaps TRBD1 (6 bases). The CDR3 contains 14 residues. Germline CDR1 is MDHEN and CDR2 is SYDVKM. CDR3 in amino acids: CASNSLQGATEAFF. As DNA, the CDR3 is TGCGCCAGCAATTCCCTACAGGGAGCCACTGAAGCTTTCTTT.

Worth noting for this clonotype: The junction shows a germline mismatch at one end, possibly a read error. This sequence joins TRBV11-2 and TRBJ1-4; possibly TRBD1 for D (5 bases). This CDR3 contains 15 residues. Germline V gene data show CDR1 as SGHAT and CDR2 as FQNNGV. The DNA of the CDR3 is TGTGCCAGCAGCATAGGGCAGGGTGATGGCAAAAAATTGTTTTTT. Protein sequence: CASSIGQGDGKKLFF. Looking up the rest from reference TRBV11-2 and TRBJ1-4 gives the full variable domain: EAGVAQSPRYKIIEKRQSVAFWCNPISGHATLYWYQQILGQGPKLLIQFQNNGVVDDSQLPKDRFSAERLKGVDSTLKIQPAKLEDSAVYLCASSIGQGDGKKLFFGSGTQLSVL.

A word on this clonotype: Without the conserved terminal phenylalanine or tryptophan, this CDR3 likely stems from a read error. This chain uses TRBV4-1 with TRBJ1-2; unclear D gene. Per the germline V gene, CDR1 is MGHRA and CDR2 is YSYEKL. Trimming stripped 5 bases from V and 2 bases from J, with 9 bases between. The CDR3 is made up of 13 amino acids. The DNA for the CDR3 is TGCGCCAGCAGCGATACAGCCAACTATGGCTACACCCTC. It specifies CASSDTANYGYTL.

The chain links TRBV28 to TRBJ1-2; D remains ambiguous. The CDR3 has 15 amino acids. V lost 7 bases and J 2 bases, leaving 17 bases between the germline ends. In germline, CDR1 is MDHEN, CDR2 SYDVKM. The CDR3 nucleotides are TGTGCCAGCATTTATCTCGATCGAAAAAACTATGGCTACACCTTC. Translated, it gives CASIYLDRKNYGYTF.

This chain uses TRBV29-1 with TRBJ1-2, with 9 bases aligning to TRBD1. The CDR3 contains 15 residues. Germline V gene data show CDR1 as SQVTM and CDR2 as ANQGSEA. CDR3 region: CSVADRGSNIRGYTF. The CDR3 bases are TGCAGTGTCGCGGACAGGGGCAGTAACATAAGGGGCTACACCTTC.

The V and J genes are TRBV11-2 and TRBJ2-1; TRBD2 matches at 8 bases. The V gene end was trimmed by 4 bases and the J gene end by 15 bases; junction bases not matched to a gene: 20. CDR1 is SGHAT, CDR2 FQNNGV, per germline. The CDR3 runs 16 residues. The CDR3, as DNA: TGTGCCAGCAGCTACTCTTCGAATAACGGGAGGGGAGGCGTGTTCTTC. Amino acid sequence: CASSYSSNNGRGGVFF.